Presented here are 22 T cell receptor beta chains from one specimen sequenced in a study of blood T cell repertoires in COVID-19. Profiled with immunoSEQ multiplex PCR; TCRdb holds only in-frame clones, not every one. The sample holds 50,000 to 65,000 clones, approximately 81% seen once. The material sequenced was peripheral blood. These receptors originate from a man aged 35-49 years with active COVID-19.

This chain links TRBV7-2 with TRBJ2-5; 13 bases align to TRBD2. CDR1 SGHTA and CDR2 FQGNSA come from the germline V gene. Trimming at V came to 5 bases and at J to 1 base, leaving 1 base not matched to a gene. CDR3 length: 15 amino acids. The CDR3 is CASSRTSGGQETQYF. DNA of the CDR3: TGTGCCAGCAGCCGGACTAGCGGGGGCCAAGAGACCCAGTACTTC.

This clone was detected only once. In nucleotides, the CDR3 is TGTGCCAGCACCCTTAACAGGGTAGGTGGCTACACCTTC. This translates into CASTLNRVGGYTF. V gene TRBV28 combines with J gene TRBJ1-2; D might be TRBD1 (6 bases). The CDR3 extends over 13 amino acids. Germline CDR1 MDHEN, CDR2 SYDVKM. Trimming pared 7 bases from V and 7 bases from J, leaving 16 bases between.

V usage is TRBV3-1 (or the pseudogene TRBV3-2) and J usage is TRBJ2-3; D ambiguous. This CDR3 is built from 12 residues. The V end was cut by 4 bases, the J end by 5 bases, with 7 bases between. The germline V gene encodes CDR1 LGHDT and CDR2 YNNKEL (reference sequence). The CDR3 DNA reads as TGTGCCAGCAGCCCTTACGGAGATACGCAGTATTTT. Translated, it gives CASSPYGDTQYF.

The CDR3 protein is CASSQPGLAGEVTQYF. CDR3 coding DNA: TGCGCCAGCAGCCAGCCGGGACTAGCGGGAGAGGTGACCCAGTACTTC. J is TRBJ2-5 and V is TRBV4-1; 14 bases match TRBD2. The germline gives CDR1 MGHRA, CDR2 YSYEKL. The CDR3 extends over 16 amino acids. V was pared by 3 bases and J by 7 bases, with 7 bases of the junction left unmatched.

This chain links TRBV5-1 with TRBJ2-5; D uncertain. Germline V CDR1 and CDR2: SGHRS, YFSETQ. Trimming cost V 1 base and J 5 bases, with 18 bases left between them. The CDR3 totals 16 residues. CDR3 amino acids: CASSLYARLNRETQYF. The CDR3 coding sequence is TGCGCCAGCAGCTTGTACGCGCGGCTGAACCGGGAGACCCAGTACTTC.

This clone was observed once. The chain combines TRBV10-3 with TRBJ1-4, with D possibly TRBD1 on 6 matching bases. Germline CDR1 is ENHRY and CDR2 is SYGVKD. The CDR3 is made up of 13 amino acids. Trimming removed 4 bases at V and 8 bases at J, with 11 bases between. The CDR3 here is CAISAGGGEKLFF. The CDR3 DNA follows: TGTGCCATCAGTGCGGGGGGCGGCGAAAAACTGTTTTTT.

V gene TRBV5-1 combines with J gene TRBJ1-5; D not resolved. CDR3 length: 14 amino acids. Germline V gives CDR1 SGHRS, CDR2 YFSETQ. Between the trimmed V and J ends, which lost 8 bases and 4 bases, there was a span of 16 bases. CDR3 sequence reads: CASSPGSRNQPQHF. In nucleotides, the CDR3 is TGCGCCAGTAGTCCCGGGTCACGAAATCAGCCCCAGCATTTT. The entire variable domain, with the rest obtained from reference TRBV5-1 and TRBJ1-5, is as follows: KAGVTQTPRYLIKTRGQQVTLSCSPISGHRSVSWYQQTPGQGLQFLFEYFSETQRNKGNFPGRFSGRQFSNSRSEMNVSTLELGDSALYLCASSPGSRNQPQHFGDGTRLSIL.

The genes are TRBV13 and TRBJ2-1; tentative D call: TRBD1 (6 bases). This CDR3 has 20 residues. Germline-derived CDR1 and CDR2 are PRHDT and FYEKMQ (reference sequence). Trimming left V 5 bases short and J 8 bases short, with 34 bases between. CDR3 bases: TGTGCCAGCAGCGTTAAGACGGTGGGAACCGGGACATCACTAGGGGATGAGCAGTTCTTC. Translating gives CASSVKTVGTGTSLGDEQFF.

The chain links TRBV5-4 to TRBJ1-1; D is possibly TRBD1 (6 bases). Germline CDR1 reads SGHNT; CDR2 reads YYREEE (reference sequence). V was pared by 3 bases and J by 0 bases, with 12 bases between. CDR3 length: 15 residues. The CDR3 reads CASSYRTAMNTEAFF. The CDR3 region has the DNA TGTGCCAGCAGCTATAGGACAGCGATGAACACTGAAGCTTTCTTT.

The gene calls are TRBV6-6 and TRBJ1-1; no clear D. Germline CDR1 is MNHNY and CDR2 is SVGAGI (reference sequence). This CDR3 has 12 residues. Trimming stripped 4 bases from V and 1 base from J, with 4 bases between. CDR3 in DNA: TGTGCCAGCAGTTCACAGAACACTGAAGCTTTCTTT. Its translation: CASSSQNTEAFF.

V usage is TRBV6-2 or TRBV6-3 and J usage is TRBJ2-7, with 12 bases lining up with TRBD2. Germline V gene data show CDR1 as MNHEY and CDR2 as SVGEGT. This CDR3 has 17 residues. V dropped 2 bases and J dropped 3; count of bases not matched to a gene: 8. The CDR3 sequence is CASSYRSWTSGNYEQYF. The CDR3 DNA sequence: TGTGCCAGCAGTTACCGATCTTGGACTAGCGGGAACTACGAGCAGTACTTC.

The chain uses TRBV14 and TRBJ1-2; 8 bases agree with TRBD1. CDR3 length: 13 amino acids. Germline V CDR1 and CDR2: SGHDN, FVKESK. The ends lost 4 bases at V and 8 bases at J; junction bases unmatched: 6. CDR3 region: CASSRARDRGYTF. DNA of the CDR3: TGTGCCAGCAGCCGGGCGCGGGACAGGGGCTACACCTTC.

This chain uses TRBV7-3 with TRBJ2-1; 11 bases fit TRBD2. This CDR3 is 15 amino acids long. Germline loops: CDR1 SGHTA, CDR2 FQGTGA. J was trimmed by 7 bases and V by 5 bases; bases with no gene match: 7. The CDR3 protein is CASSALAGVGNEQFF. CDR3 DNA: TGTGCCAGCAGCGCACTAGCGGGAGTGGGGAATGAGCAGTTCTTC.

This clone was detected a few times. Sequence at one end of the junction differs from germline and may be a read error. The chain carries TRBV5-1 and TRBJ1-6; a possible D gene is TRBD1 (5 bases). The germline CDR1 and CDR2 sequences are SGHRS and YFSETQ. The CDR3 spans 12 residues. The CDR3 coding sequence is TGCGCCAGCAGCGCCGATGGGAGGGACGCAAACTTT. It yields the protein CASSADGRDANF.

About this clone: The same CDR3 can be traced to other DNA sequences in this sample. The chain links TRBV7-9 to TRBJ2-1; D not certain. V dropped 2 bases and J dropped 7 bases, with 6 bases sitting between them. Germline V gene lookup returns CDR1 SEHNR and CDR2 FQNEAQ (reference sequence). CDR3 size: 12 residues. As DNA, the CDR3 is TGTGCCAGCAGCTTATCCGGGAATGAGCAGTTCTTC. Its translation is CASSLSGNEQFF.

The chain carries TRBV3-1 (or the pseudogene TRBV3-2) and TRBJ2-2, with 7 bases identical to TRBD2. Losses at the gene ends were 4 bases for V and 0 bases for J; bases not matched to a gene: 8. This CDR3 has 17 residues. The germline V gene has CDR1 LGHDT and CDR2 YNNKEL (reference sequence). The CDR3 region has the DNA TGTGCCAGCAGCCCGGTGGTTAGCGGGCCGAACACCGGGGAGCTGTTTTTT. As protein: CASSPVVSGPNTGELFF.

The chain carries TRBV7-9 and TRBJ1-1, with D possibly being TRBD1 (5 bases). The CDR3 runs 15 residues. V dropped 2 bases and J dropped 2 bases, with 12 bases sitting between them. Per germline, CDR1 SEHNR and CDR2 FQNEAQ (reference sequence). For the CDR3, the DNA is TGTGCCAGCAGCTTAATCCTAGGGGCCAACACTGAAGCTTTCTTT. It codes for CASSLILGANTEAFF.

This clone was observed a single time. The CDR3 region has the DNA TGTGCCAGCAGCCGCGGCGCCTACGAGCAGTACTTC. It translates to CASSRGAYEQYF. The chain employs TRBV5-5 and TRBJ2-7; D remains unclear. Per the germline V gene, CDR1 is SGHKS and CDR2 is YYEKEE (reference sequence). V was cut by 4 bases and J by 2 bases, with 7 bases left in between. The CDR3 has 12 amino acids.

The V call is TRBV5-1, the J call TRBJ2-1; 8 bases map to TRBD2. The CDR3 runs 16 residues. The V and J ends lost 2 bases and 9 bases, in that order; junction bases with no gene match: 13. Germline lookup yields CDR1 SGHRS and CDR2 YFSETQ. CDR3: CASSFTGTSDIGEQFF. In DNA form, the CDR3 reads TGCGCCAGCAGCTTCACCGGGACTAGTGACATCGGTGAGCAGTTCTTC.

A single count supports this clone. The CDR3 region is CASSSGLAQETQYF. CDR3 DNA: TGTGCCAGCAGTTCCGGACTAGCTCAAGAGACCCAGTACTTC. The chain combines TRBV5-4 with TRBJ2-5; 8 bases agree with TRBD2. The CDR3 covers 14 residues. Per the germline V gene, CDR1 is SGHNT and CDR2 is YYREEE (reference sequence). J lost 2 bases, V lost 5 bases, and 5 bases had no gene match.

This clone was detected only a few times. The rearrangement uses TRBV2 and TRBJ2-3, with 15 bases fitting TRBD2. This CDR3 region has 22 residues. V was clipped by 1 base and J by 0 bases; unmatched bases: 14. The germline gives CDR1 SNHLY, CDR2 FYNNEI. CDR3 sequence reads: CASSEVNGTSGRWGFSTDTQYF. CDR3 nucleotides: TGTGCCAGCAGTGAAGTGAATGGGACTAGCGGGAGGTGGGGGTTTAGCACAGATACGCAGTATTTT.

This rearrangement joins TRBV5-1 to TRBJ2-1; TRBD1 matches 9 bases. Germline trimming cut 4 bases from V and 9 bases from J; bases unmatched to any gene: 11. Germline CDR1 and CDR2: SGHRS and YFSETQ. The CDR3 runs 15 residues. The DNA for the CDR3 is TGCGCCAGCAGCCCCCGGACAGGGGAGGGGATTGAGCAGTTCTTC. It specifies CASSPRTGEGIEQFF. Combining the CDR3 with reference TRBV5-1 and TRBJ2-1 gives the whole variable domain KAGVTQTPRYLIKTRGQQVTLSCSPISGHRSVSWYQQTPGQGLQFLFEYFSETQRNKGNFPGRFSGRQFSNSRSEMNVSTLELGDSALYLCASSPRTGEGIEQFFGPGTRLTVL.